Listed here are 5 T cell receptor beta chains from one sample, sequenced in a study of blood T cell repertoires in COVID-19. Profiled with immunoSEQ multiplex PCR; TCRdb holds only in-frame clones, not every one. The sample yields more than 35,000 clones, around 79% seen once. What was sequenced was peripheral blood. The receptors come from an older man with acute or convalescent COVID-19.

This sequence joins TRBV19 and TRBJ1-2; no clear D. Germline V gene lookup returns CDR1 LNHDA and CDR2 SQIVND (reference sequence). The CDR3 is 13 residues long. V dropped 0 bases and J dropped 8 bases, with 10 bases sitting between them. CDR3 amino acids: CASSIDLGGGYTF. The CDR3 DNA reads TGTGCCAGTAGTATAGATCTTGGAGGGGGCTACACCTTC.

CDR3 in amino acids: CASSFPSTGGMTEAFF. CDR3 nucleotides: TGTGCCAGCAGTTTTCCCTCGACAGGGGGAATGACTGAAGCTTTCTTT. The gene calls are TRBV28 and TRBJ1-1, with 9 bases that match TRBD1. From germline, CDR1 is MDHEN and CDR2 SYDVKM. The CDR3 is made up of 16 amino acids. V lost 3 bases to trimming and J lost 5 bases; unmatched junction nucleotides: 10.

The chain is built from TRBV4-3 and TRBJ2-1; 8 bases agree with TRBD2. The CDR3 has 17 residues. V trimming: 0 bases; J trimming: 4 bases; junction bases outside the gene matches: 8. CDR1 is LGHNA, CDR2 YSLEER, per germline. As DNA, the CDR3 is TGCGCCAGCAGCCAAGATCCGGGGGCGGGAGGTTACAATGAGCAGTTCTTC. Translated: CASSQDPGAGGYNEQFF.

This clone was recorded only once. The CDR3 nucleotides read TGTGCCAGTAGTATAGGCGGAGCGGGAGGGTCCTACGAGCAGTACTTC. It encodes CASSIGGAGGSYEQYF. J is TRBJ2-7 and V is TRBV19; 10 positions match TRBD2. The CDR3 extends over 16 amino acids. V shed 1 base and J 1 base; nucleotides not matched to a gene: 4. Germline CDR1 LNHDA, CDR2 SQIVND (reference sequence). Filled out from reference TRBV19 and TRBJ2-7, the complete variable domain reads DGGITQSPKYLFRKEGQNVTLSCEQNLNHDAMYWYRQDPGQGLRLIYYSQIVNDFQKGDIAEGYSVSREKKESFPLTVTSAQKNPTAFYLCASSIGGAGGSYEQYFGPGTRLTVT.

The chain has TRBV4-2 and TRBJ1-4, with D unresolved. The CDR3 is 15 residues long. The germline gives CDR1 LGHNA, CDR2 YNFKEQ. The V end lost 1 base, the J end lost 0 bases, and 6 bases lay between the germline ends. CDR3 region: CASSQGSATNEKLFF. In nucleotides, the CDR3 is TGTGCCAGCAGCCAAGGGAGTGCAACTAATGAAAAACTGTTTTTT.